These 24 T cell receptor beta chains came from one sample sequenced in a study of T cell clones after liver transplantation. Generated by immunoSEQ multiplex PCR, the TCRdb table keeps only in-frame clones and is missing some. The sample lists 50,000 to 55,000 clones, 55% to 85% occurring once. Sequences were derived from CD4+ T cells from blood, sampled less than 70 months after liver transplant. The receptors stem from a human patient who received a liver transplant. Some T cells may be provided by the graft donor.

This rearrangement joins TRBV28 to TRBJ2-3, with D perhaps TRBD2 (6 bases). V lost 6 bases and J 9 bases, leaving 16 bases between the germline ends. The CDR3 loop spans 13 amino acids. Germline V CDR1 and CDR2: MDHEN, SYDVKM. The CDR3 nucleotides are TGTGCCAGCAGCGGGGGATACGGGGGAACGCAGTATTTT. As protein: CASSGGYGGTQYF.

The chain carries TRBV7-2 and TRBJ1-3, with D tentatively TRBD1 (5 bases). The V gene's germline CDR1 is SGHTA and CDR2 FQGNSA. Trimming left V 2 bases short and J 0 bases short, with 20 bases between. The CDR3 totals 19 residues. The CDR3 sequence: CASSLSAHGGEVSGNTIYF. Written as DNA, the CDR3 is TGTGCCAGCAGCTTATCGGCCCACGGGGGGGAAGTCTCTGGAAACACCATATATTTT.

V gene TRBV5-1 combines with J gene TRBJ2-1; 7 bases fit TRBD1. The germline V gene has CDR1 SGHRS and CDR2 YFSETQ. V lost 4 bases, J lost 1 base, and 5 bases stayed unmatched. The CDR3 has 15 amino acids. CDR3: CASSTGTVSYNEQFF. As DNA, the CDR3 is TGCGCCAGCAGCACCGGGACAGTTTCCTACAATGAGCAGTTCTTC.

The chain couples TRBV7-2 to TRBJ1-1; D gene ambiguous. CDR1 SGHTA and CDR2 FQGNSA come from the germline V gene. The CDR3 runs 13 residues. Trimming removed 5 bases at V and 5 bases at J, with 12 bases between. For the CDR3, the DNA is TGTGCCAGCAGCGGCTCACGGGCTACTGAAGCTTTCTTT. This gives the protein CASSGSRATEAFF.

In this sample, this clone turned up a few times. The chain uses TRBV5-1 and TRBJ2-3, with 8 positions matching TRBD1. CDR1 and CDR2 (germline): SGHRS, YFSETQ. V was pared by 0 bases and J by 1 base, with 7 bases of the junction left unmatched. The CDR3 sequence is 17 residues long. The CDR3 DNA reads TGCGCCAGCAGCTTGGTGGCGGCAGGGGGCGGCACAGATACGCAGTATTTT. Translation gives CASSLVAAGGGTDTQYF.

This chain uses TRBV4-2 with TRBJ2-2; 11 positions agree with TRBD2. In germline, CDR1 is LGHNA, CDR2 YNFKEQ. The CDR3 extends over 15 amino acids. V lost 4 bases and J lost 6; bases outside the gene matches: 4. CDR3 loop: CASSLSGGAAGELFF. In DNA, the CDR3 is TGTGCCAGCAGCCTTAGCGGGGGGGCGGCCGGGGAGCTGTTTTTT.

With regard to this clone: In the same sample, other DNA sequences code for this CDR3. The chain has TRBV7-3 and TRBJ1-5; D is possibly TRBD1 (5 bases). V lost 4 bases to trimming and J lost 7 bases, with 11 bases between them. The CDR3 consists of 13 residues. Germline V gives CDR1 SGHTA, CDR2 FQGTGA. CDR3 amino acids: CASSSQGGQPQHF. The CDR3 nucleotides are TGTGCCAGCAGCTCCCAGGGTGGGCAGCCCCAGCATTTT.

The chain recombines TRBV5-6 with TRBJ2-7; no firm D call. Deletions cut 3 bases from V and 0 bases from J, with 10 bases between. This CDR3 has 14 amino acids. The germline V gene encodes CDR1 SGHDT and CDR2 YYEEEE. This chain's CDR3 is CASSSGPHSYEQYF. CDR3 in DNA: TGTGCCAGCAGCTCCGGGCCACACTCCTACGAGCAGTACTTC. Together with reference TRBV5-6 and TRBJ2-7, the CDR3 gives the full variable domain: DAGVTQSPTHLIKTRGQQVTLRCSPKSGHDTVSWYQQALGQGPQFIFQYYEEEERQRGNFPDRFSGHQFPNYSSELNVNALLLGDSALYLCASSSGPHSYEQYFGPGTRLTVT.

The chain has TRBV5-1 and TRBJ2-2, with TRBD1 as a possible D gene (5 bases). Germline CDR1 and CDR2: SGHRS and YFSETQ. The germline V and J ends were trimmed by 5 bases and 1 base, with 9 bases remaining between them. This CDR3 has 14 residues. The DNA of the CDR3 is TGCGCCAGCAGTTTTACAGGGAACACCGGGGAGCTGTTTTTT. It specifies CASSFTGNTGELFF.

This chain connects TRBV28 to TRBJ1-3, with D possibly matching TRBD1 (6 bases). CDR3 size: 17 residues. V was trimmed by 3 bases and J by 4 bases, leaving 19 bases between them. Germline V CDR1 and CDR2: MDHEN, SYDVKM. DNA of the CDR3: TGTGCCAGCAGTTTCCGGACAGACGGGGTCGTAGGAAACACCATATATTTT. Protein sequence: CASSFRTDGVVGNTIYF.

V and J are TRBV28 and TRBJ1-2; unclear D gene. V shed 2 bases and J shed 0 bases, with 10 bases lying between them. The CDR3 contains 15 residues. Germline CDR1 and CDR2: MDHEN and SYDVKM. This chain's CDR3 is CASSLVAGPNYGYTF. CDR3 in DNA: TGTGCCAGCAGTTTAGTCGCAGGTCCTAACTATGGCTACACCTTC.

In this sample, this clone turned up a few times. V and J are TRBV5-6 and TRBJ1-3; no clear D gene. The CDR3 runs to 14 residues. Germline V CDR1 and CDR2: SGHDT, YYEEEE. V lost 2 bases and J lost 0, with 6 bases in between. In DNA, the CDR3 is TGTGCCAGCAGCTTCGTGGGCTCTGGAAACACCATATATTTT. It specifies CASSFVGSGNTIYF.

This clone was recorded a few times. The chain is built from TRBV6-4 and TRBJ2-1; 8 bases agree with TRBD1. Trimming took 5 bases from V and 4 from J; bases not matched to a gene: 4. The germline V gene has CDR1 MRHNA and CDR2 SNTAGT. The CDR3 runs 14 residues. The CDR3 protein is CASSPGQGYNEQFF. The CDR3 region has the DNA TGTGCCAGCAGTCCCGGACAGGGTTACAATGAGCAGTTCTTC.

The gene calls are TRBV6-1 and TRBJ1-5; maybe TRBD1 (6 bases). Between the trimmed V and J ends, which lost 3 bases and 4 bases, there was a span of 10 bases. In germline, CDR1 is MNHNS, CDR2 SASEGT. The CDR3 runs 14 residues. This CDR3 is CASSDGQSNQPQHF. In DNA form, the CDR3 reads TGTGCCAGCAGTGATGGACAGTCTAATCAGCCCCAGCATTTT.

The V call is TRBV6-1, the J call TRBJ1-3, with 9 bases that match TRBD1. The V gene end was trimmed by 1 base and the J gene end by 7 bases; junction bases not matched to a gene: 14. The germline V gene encodes CDR1 MNHNS and CDR2 SASEGT. The CDR3 is 18 residues long. The CDR3: CASSEVKGQGEGWNTIYF. CDR3 nucleotides: TGTGCCAGCAGTGAAGTTAAGGGACAGGGAGAGGGGTGGAACACCATATATTTT.

This chain joins TRBV29-1 and TRBJ1-2; the match to TRBD1 covers 8 bases. After removal of 7 bases from V and 2 bases from J, the junction contained 3 bases not matched to a gene. CDR1 SQVTM and CDR2 ANQGSEA come from the germline V gene. There are 12 residues in the CDR3. The CDR3 nucleotides are TGCAGCGGTACAGGGGGGAACTATGGCTACACCTTC. It codes for CSGTGGNYGYTF.

The chain recombines TRBV6-6 with TRBJ1-1; D call uncertain. The CDR3 is 14 residues long. Germline CDR1 is MNHNY and CDR2 is SVGAGI (reference sequence). Deletions cut 6 bases from V and 4 bases from J, with 15 bases between. The CDR3 loop is CASSREGRSTEAFF. The CDR3 DNA is TGTGCCAGCAGCCGGGAGGGAAGGTCCACTGAAGCTTTCTTT.

This clone has more than one count but fewer than ten. The J gene is TRBJ1-4, the V gene TRBV2; maybe TRBD1 (6 bases). Germline CDR1 reads SNHLY; CDR2 reads FYNNEI. V lost 6 bases to trimming and J lost 3 bases, with 14 bases between them. There are 15 residues in the CDR3. CDR3 DNA sequence: TGTGCCAGCAGGAAAGAACAGGGTCCTAATGAAAAACTGTTTTTT. This translates into CASRKEQGPNEKLFF. The full variable domain, its missing parts supplied by reference TRBV2 and TRBJ1-4, is EPEVTQTPSHQVTQMGQEVILRCVPISNHLYFYWYRQILGQKVEFLVSFYNNEISEKSEIFDDQFSVERPDGSNFTLKIRSTKLEDSAMYFCASRKEQGPNEKLFFGSGTQLSVL.

The J gene is TRBJ2-7, the V gene TRBV5-4; 8 bases match TRBD1. The germline CDR1 and CDR2 sequences are SGHNT and YYREEE (reference sequence). The CDR3 is 16 amino acids. The trim removed 4 bases at V and 4 bases at J, leaving 13 bases unmatched. The CDR3, as DNA: TGTGCCAGCAGCACCGCCCAGGGGGCCGGTACTTACGAGCAGTACTTC. Residues: CASSTAQGAGTYEQYF.

The chain couples TRBV6-5 to TRBJ2-3; possibly TRBD1 or TRBD2 for D (5 bases each). The V and J ends lost 0 bases and 4 bases respectively, with 14 bases between them. This CDR3 contains 16 residues. In germline, CDR1 is MNHEY, CDR2 SVGAGI. The CDR3 DNA reads TGTGCCAGCAGTTACTCCTGGGGGACCGGGGCAGATACGCAGTATTTT. This translates into CASSYSWGTGADTQYF.

This sequence joins TRBV5-1 and TRBJ1-3, with TRBD1 matching 7 bases. V lost 0 bases and J lost 3; bases outside the gene matches: 6. The CDR3 is made up of 16 amino acids. CDR1 is SGHRS and CDR2 is YFSETQ in the germline V gene. The CDR3 reads CASSLAQGVFGNTIYF. CDR3 coding DNA: TGCGCCAGCAGCTTGGCGCAGGGGGTCTTTGGAAACACCATATATTTT.

V is TRBV6-4 and J is TRBJ2-2; 8 bases agree with TRBD1. V lost 5 bases to trimming and J lost 2 bases; unmatched junction nucleotides: 7. Per germline, CDR1 MRHNA and CDR2 SNTAGT. This CDR3 is built from 16 residues. CDR3 loop: CASSRQGNPNTGELFF. CDR3 DNA: TGTGCCAGCAGTCGACAGGGGAACCCAAACACCGGGGAGCTGTTTTTT.

The chain recombines TRBV7-9 with TRBJ1-6; 7 bases fit TRBD1. CDR3 length: 14 residues. Germline values: CDR1 SEHNR, CDR2 FQNEAQ (reference sequence). The J segment lost 6 bases and the V segment lost 4 bases, leaving 3 bases of the junction unmatched. In DNA, the CDR3 is TGTGCCAGCAGCTCACAGGGGACTAATTCACCCCTCCACTTT. It is translated as CASSSQGTNSPLHF.

This clone was detected a few times. The gene calls are TRBV30 and TRBJ1-1; TRBD1 is a possible D gene (5 bases). The CDR3 runs 13 residues. The germline V and J ends were trimmed by 5 bases and 5 bases, with 15 bases remaining between them. Germline CDR1 GTSNPN, CDR2 SVGIG (reference sequence). DNA for the CDR3: TGTGCCTGGGACGTCGGGGCATTGACTGAAGCTTTCTTT. Translating gives CAWDVGALTEAFF.